The 23 T cell receptor beta chains below come from one sample, sequenced in a study of cytomegalovirus exposure and HLA in healthy donors. The study ran its PCR with 60 Vbeta and 13 Jbeta primers. The repertoire was sequenced with immunoSEQ multiplex PCR; TCRdb's copy has only in-frame clones and lacks some. The sample lists roughly 73,000 clones, about four fifths occurring once. The source material was PBMCs. These receptors were taken from a woman aged 50 to 60 in good health and CMV-seronegative.

The V call is TRBV10-3, the J call TRBJ1-1, with D perhaps TRBD1 (6 bases). The CDR3 length is 15 residues. Germline CDR1 reads ENHRY; CDR2 reads SYGVKD. Trimming pared 2 bases from V and 5 bases from J, leaving 15 bases between. CDR3: CAISERGIGRTEAFF. The CDR3 region has the DNA TGTGCCATCAGTGAGAGGGGGATCGGGCGAACTGAAGCTTTCTTT.

V and J are TRBV7-2 and TRBJ2-7; 7 nucleotides align to TRBD2. Per the germline V gene, CDR1 is SGHTA and CDR2 is FQGNSA. This CDR3 contains 14 residues. After removal of 3 bases from V and 5 bases from J, the junction contained 7 bases not matched to a gene. CDR3 amino acids: CASSFGGRNHEQYF. Written as DNA, the CDR3 is TGTGCCAGCAGCTTTGGCGGGAGAAATCACGAGCAGTACTTC.

The genes are TRBV7-8 and TRBJ2-6, with a tentative D call TRBD1 (6 bases). CDR3 size: 18 residues. Germline assignment: CDR1 SGHVS and CDR2 FQNEAQ. Trimming took off 5 bases at V and 0 bases at J, with 17 bases between the two ends. The CDR3 DNA sequence: TGTGCCAGCAGCCGTCACGGGACAATTTCCTCTGGGGCCAACGTCCTGACTTTC. It yields the protein CASSRHGTISSGANVLTF.

The genes are TRBV25-1 and TRBJ2-1; D may be TRBD2 (5 bases). This CDR3 has 16 residues. The germline V gene has CDR1 MGHDK and CDR2 SYGVNS. V was cut by 4 bases and J by 12 bases, with 25 bases left in between. CDR3 sequence (DNA): TGTGCCAGCAGTGGAGTGGAAGGAAAGGGCGGGTGGGGGCAGTTCTTC. Amino acid sequence: CASSGVEGKGGWGQFF.

The chain uses TRBV28 and TRBJ2-6, with D perhaps matching TRBD1 (6 bases). V was pared by 3 bases and J by 0 bases, with 12 bases between. The CDR3 consists of 17 residues. CDR1 is MDHEN and CDR2 is SYDVKM in the germline V gene. CDR3 amino acids: CASSLVRGTSGANVLTF. The CDR3 DNA reads TGTGCCAGCAGTTTGGTCAGGGGTACCTCTGGGGCCAACGTCCTGACTTTC.

This rearrangement joins TRBV2 to TRBJ2-1, with 7 bases that match TRBD1. The CDR3 extends over 15 amino acids. With V trimmed by 6 bases and J by 1 base, 6 bases remained unmatched. Germline CDR1 reads SNHLY; CDR2 reads FYNNEI. CDR3 protein: CASSSGTESYNEQFF. The CDR3 region has the DNA TGTGCCAGCAGCTCCGGGACAGAGTCCTACAATGAGCAGTTCTTC.

The chain is built from TRBV6-5 and TRBJ1-5; no clear D gene. V lost 2 bases and J 2 bases, leaving 4 bases between the germline ends. The germline V gene encodes CDR1 MNHEY and CDR2 SVGAGI. The CDR3 consists of 13 residues. The chain's CDR3 is CASSYEGNQPQHF. The CDR3 DNA follows: TGTGCCAGCAGTTACGAGGGCAATCAGCCCCAGCATTTT.

This clone was detected only a few times. The V gene is TRBV4-2, the J gene TRBJ1-1; 8 nucleotides line up with TRBD1. CDR3 length: 16 amino acids. Germline V gives CDR1 LGHNA, CDR2 YNFKEQ. The ends lost 0 bases at V and 5 bases at J; junction bases unmatched: 8. The CDR3 loop reads CASSQEFVRGRTEAFF. The CDR3 coding sequence is TGTGCCAGCAGCCAAGAATTTGTCAGGGGGCGTACTGAAGCTTTCTTT.

The chain carries TRBV10-2 and TRBJ2-3; weak D call: TRBD1 (6 bases). The CDR3 loop spans 15 amino acids. V lost 4 bases and J 4 bases, leaving 15 bases between the germline ends. The V gene's germline CDR1 is WSHSY and CDR2 SAAADI. The CDR3 nucleotides read TGCGCCAGCAGTGTATGGGGGCGCCCCCCAGATACGCAGTATTTT. This sequence encodes CASSVWGRPPDTQYF.

This chain uses TRBV4-1 with TRBJ2-1; TRBD1 is a possible D gene (5 bases). This CDR3 region has 17 residues. Germline-derived CDR1 and CDR2 are MGHRA and YSYEKL. V was shortened by 1 base and J by 9 bases, with 22 bases between the two germline ends. The CDR3 loop is CASSQATDRSIRGEQFF. In DNA, the CDR3 is TGCGCCAGCAGCCAAGCTACAGACAGAAGCATAAGGGGTGAGCAGTTCTTC.

This clone turned up a few times. V usage is TRBV6-1 and J usage is TRBJ2-6; D remains unclear. Germline V gene data show CDR1 as MNHNS and CDR2 as SASEGT. There are 10 residues in the CDR3. Trimming cost V 8 bases and J 7 bases, with 3 bases left between them. CDR3 residues: CASGANVLTF. In DNA, the CDR3 is TGTGCCAGCGGCGCCAACGTCCTGACTTTC.

The chain combines TRBV7-8 with TRBJ2-1; D unresolved. Trimming took 3 bases from V and 4 from J, leaving 4 bases between them. Germline values: CDR1 SGHVS, CDR2 FQNEAQ. This CDR3 is 12 amino acids long. For the CDR3, the DNA is TGTGCCAGCAGCTTGCAGTACAATGAGCAGTTCTTC. It specifies CASSLQYNEQFF. Complete variable domain (other parts from reference TRBV7-8 and TRBJ2-1): GAGVSQSPRYKVAKRGQDVALRCDPISGHVSLFWYQQALGQGPEFLTYFQNEAQLDKSGLPSDRFFAERPEGSVSTLKIQRTQQEDSAVYLCASSLQYNEQFFGPGTRLTVL.

The genes are TRBV2 and TRBJ2-1; 12 nucleotides match TRBD2. Germline V gene lookup returns CDR1 SNHLY and CDR2 FYNNEI. V lost 5 bases and J lost 9; bases outside the gene matches: 8. CDR3 length: 15 amino acids. This CDR3 reads CASSPLAGGPGEQFF. The DNA of the CDR3 is TGTGCCAGCAGTCCCCTAGCGGGAGGGCCGGGTGAGCAGTTCTTC.

The chain joins TRBV11-3 to TRBJ2-1; tentatively, D is TRBD2 (6 bases). The germline V gene encodes CDR1 SGHNT and CDR2 YENEEA. The CDR3 consists of 14 residues. The V end was cut by 5 bases, the J end by 3 bases, with 11 bases between. Here the CDR3 DNA reads TGTGCCAGCAGCCCCGGGACTGGCTACAATGAGCAGTTCTTC. Translating it yields CASSPGTGYNEQFF.

This clone was observed a handful of times. The chain uses TRBV5-6 and TRBJ1-5; 9 nucleotides align to TRBD1. Germline V gene data show CDR1 as SGHDT and CDR2 as YYEEEE. The CDR3 is 16 residues long. V dropped 4 bases and J dropped 5; count of bases not matched to a gene: 10. The chain's CDR3 is CASSPSGTGTHQPQHF. The CDR3 DNA reads as TGTGCCAGCAGCCCCTCCGGGACAGGGACCCATCAGCCCCAGCATTTT. Complete variable domain (other parts from reference TRBV5-6 and TRBJ1-5): DAGVTQSPTHLIKTRGQQVTLRCSPKSGHDTVSWYQQALGQGPQFIFQYYEEEERQRGNFPDRFSGHQFPNYSSELNVNALLLGDSALYLCASSPSGTGTHQPQHFGDGTRLSIL.

The chain carries TRBV4-1 and TRBJ2-1; 9 bases map to TRBD2. The CDR3 has 16 residues. With 1 base clipped from V and 6 bases from J, the junction kept 7 bases outside the gene matches. Germline CDR1 is MGHRA and CDR2 is YSYEKL. Here the CDR3 reads CASSQVGLAGINEQFF. CDR3 in DNA: TGCGCCAGCAGCCAAGTAGGGCTAGCGGGAATCAATGAGCAGTTCTTC.

The J gene is TRBJ1-2, the V gene TRBV2; possibly TRBD1 for D (5 bases). The germline gives CDR1 SNHLY, CDR2 FYNNEI. The CDR3 length is 13 residues. V gave up 4 bases and J gave up 5 bases, with 11 bases separating them. The CDR3: CASSGQDTYGYTF. As DNA, the CDR3 is TGTGCCAGCAGTGGGCAGGACACATATGGCTACACCTTC. The complete variable domain, with remaining parts taken from reference TRBV2 and TRBJ1-2, reads EPEVTQTPSHQVTQMGQEVILRCVPISNHLYFYWYRQILGQKVEFLVSFYNNEISEKSEIFDDQFSVERPDGSNFTLKIRSTKLEDSAMYFCASSGQDTYGYTFGSGTRLTVV.

The V call is TRBV11-2, the J call TRBJ1-4, with 7 bases fitting TRBD1. The CDR3 contains 15 residues. V lost 5 bases to trimming and J lost 3 bases; unmatched junction nucleotides: 6. Germline assignment: CDR1 SGHAT and CDR2 FQNNGV. The CDR3 here is CASSTTGNPNEKLFF. DNA for the CDR3: TGTGCCAGCAGCACGACAGGGAACCCTAATGAAAAACTGTTTTTT.

This rearrangement joins TRBV29-1 to TRBJ1-1; 10 bases are shared with TRBD1. The V gene's germline CDR1 is SQVTM and CDR2 ANQGSEA. The CDR3 consists of 13 residues. J lost 2 bases, V lost 6 bases, and 3 bases had no gene match. CDR3 protein: CSVRQGANTEAFF. The CDR3 DNA reads as TGCAGCGTCCGACAGGGGGCTAACACTGAAGCTTTCTTT.

This chain connects TRBV7-9 to TRBJ2-7; 9 nucleotides align to TRBD1. The CDR3 is 16 amino acids. The germline gives CDR1 SEHNR, CDR2 FQNEAQ (reference sequence). With V trimmed by 5 bases and J by 3 bases, 11 bases remained unmatched. CDR3 coding DNA: TGTGCCAGCAGCCCCTGGGGACAGGGCAGTAGCTACGAGCAGTACTTC. Protein: CASSPWGQGSSYEQYF. Complete variable domain (other parts from reference TRBV7-9 and TRBJ2-7): DTGVSQNPRHKITKRGQNVTFRCDPISEHNRLYWYRQTLGQGPEFLTYFQNEAQLEKSRLLSDRFSAERPKGSFSTLEIQRTEQGDSAMYLCASSPWGQGSSYEQYFGPGTRLTVT.

J is TRBJ2-7 and V is TRBV7-9; TRBD2 matches 8 bases. With 3 bases clipped from V and 4 bases from J, the junction kept 5 bases outside the gene matches. The CDR3 spans 14 residues. Germline V lookup: CDR1 SEHNR, CDR2 FQNEAQ (reference sequence). Here the CDR3 DNA reads TGTGCCAGCAGCTTGAGCGGGAGTTGGTACGAGCAGTACTTC. The encoded protein is CASSLSGSWYEQYF.

In its sample, this clone was seen a few times. The chain employs TRBV29-1 and TRBJ2-5; no definite D call. V was pared by 4 bases and J by 5 bases, with 5 bases between. The V gene's germline CDR1 is SQVTM and CDR2 ANQGSEA. CDR3 size: 10 residues. The chain's CDR3 is CSVVGETQYF. The CDR3 DNA sequence: TGCAGCGTTGTCGGGGAGACCCAGTACTTC.

This clone appeared a single time. The J gene is TRBJ1-1, the V gene TRBV7-9; 7 bases map to TRBD1. Trimming took 5 bases from V and 3 from J; bases not matched to a gene: 12. The CDR3 sequence is 16 residues long. The germline CDR1 and CDR2 sequences are SEHNR and FQNEAQ (reference sequence). DNA of the CDR3: TGTGCCAGCAGCCCCGCCGGGACAGTCAAATACACTGAAGCTTTCTTT. As protein: CASSPAGTVKYTEAFF.